This paragraph covers one TCR beta chain sequence. The repertoire was sequenced with immunoSEQ multiplex PCR; TCRdb's copy has only in-frame clones and lacks some. The sample carries about 40,000 clones, about nine tenths recorded once. These data originate in a study of PD-1 blockade in classical Hodgkin lymphoma. This CDR3 has 18 residues. Trimming removed 0 bases from V and 3 bases from J; junction bases left unmatched: 11. Germline lookup yields CDR1 SGDLS and CDR2 YYNGEE. All patients experienced relapse after autologous stem cell transplantation, and brentuximab vedotin exposure was variable. This clonotype originated in a human donor with classical Hodgkin lymphoma. The chain is built from TRBV9 and TRBJ1-2; TRBD1 aligns across 10 bases. The specimen comprised peripheral blood mononuclear cells (PBMCs), sampled at baseline. The CDR3 DNA reads as TGTGCCAGCAGCGTAGGGGCAACGGGGACAGGGGTGGACTATGGCTACACCTTC. Its translation is CASSVGATGTGVDYGYTF. Full variable domain (remainder filled in from reference TRBV9 and TRBJ1-2): DSGVTQTPKHLITATGQRVTLRCSPRSGDLSVYWYQQSLDQGLQFLIQYYNGEERAKGNILERFSAQQFPDLHSELNLSSLELGDSALYFCASSVGATGTGVDYGYTFGSGTRLTVV.